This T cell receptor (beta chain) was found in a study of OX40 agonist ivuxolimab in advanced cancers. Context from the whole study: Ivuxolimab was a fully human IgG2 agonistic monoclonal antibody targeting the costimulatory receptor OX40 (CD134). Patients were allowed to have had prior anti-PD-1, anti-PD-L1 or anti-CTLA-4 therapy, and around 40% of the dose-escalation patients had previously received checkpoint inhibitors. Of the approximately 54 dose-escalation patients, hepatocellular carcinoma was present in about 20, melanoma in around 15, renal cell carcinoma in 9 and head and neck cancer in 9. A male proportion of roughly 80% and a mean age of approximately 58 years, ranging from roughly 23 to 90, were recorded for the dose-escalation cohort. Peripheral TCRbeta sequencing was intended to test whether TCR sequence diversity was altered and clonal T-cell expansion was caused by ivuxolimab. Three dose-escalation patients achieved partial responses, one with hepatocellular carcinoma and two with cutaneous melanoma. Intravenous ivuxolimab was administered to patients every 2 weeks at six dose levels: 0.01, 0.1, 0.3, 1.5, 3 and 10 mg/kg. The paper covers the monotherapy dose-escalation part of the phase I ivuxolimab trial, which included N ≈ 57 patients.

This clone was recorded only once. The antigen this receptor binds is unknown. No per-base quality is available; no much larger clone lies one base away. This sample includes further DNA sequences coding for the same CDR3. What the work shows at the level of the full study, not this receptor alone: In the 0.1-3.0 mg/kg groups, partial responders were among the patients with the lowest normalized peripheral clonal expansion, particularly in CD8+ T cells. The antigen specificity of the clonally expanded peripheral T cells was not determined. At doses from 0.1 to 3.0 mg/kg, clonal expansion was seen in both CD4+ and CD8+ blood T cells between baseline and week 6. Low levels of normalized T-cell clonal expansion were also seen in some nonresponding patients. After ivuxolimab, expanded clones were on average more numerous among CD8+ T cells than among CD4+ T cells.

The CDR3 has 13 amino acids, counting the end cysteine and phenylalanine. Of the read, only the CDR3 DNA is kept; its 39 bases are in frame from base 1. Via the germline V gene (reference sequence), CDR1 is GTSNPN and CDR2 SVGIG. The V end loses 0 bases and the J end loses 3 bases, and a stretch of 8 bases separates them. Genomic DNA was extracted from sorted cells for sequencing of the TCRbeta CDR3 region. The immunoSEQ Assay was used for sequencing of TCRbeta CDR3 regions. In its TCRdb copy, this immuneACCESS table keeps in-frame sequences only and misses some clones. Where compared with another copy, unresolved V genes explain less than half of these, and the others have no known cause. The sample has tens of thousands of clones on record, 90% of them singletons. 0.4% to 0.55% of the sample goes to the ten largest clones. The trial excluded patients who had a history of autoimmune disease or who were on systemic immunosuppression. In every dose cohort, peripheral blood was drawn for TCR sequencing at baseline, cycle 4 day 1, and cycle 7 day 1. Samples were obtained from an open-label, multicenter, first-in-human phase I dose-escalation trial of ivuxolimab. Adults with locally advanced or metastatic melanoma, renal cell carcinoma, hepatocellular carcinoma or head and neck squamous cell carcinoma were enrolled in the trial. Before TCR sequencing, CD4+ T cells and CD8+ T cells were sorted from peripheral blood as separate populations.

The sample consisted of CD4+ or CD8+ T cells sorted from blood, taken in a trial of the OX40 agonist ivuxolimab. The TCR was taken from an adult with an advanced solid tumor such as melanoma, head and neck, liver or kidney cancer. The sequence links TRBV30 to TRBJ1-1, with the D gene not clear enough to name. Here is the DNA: TGTGCCTGGAGTGTACGGGGAGACACTGAAGCTTTCTTT. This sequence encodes CAWSVRGDTEAFF.